The rows below give T cell receptor beta chains drawn from one sample of a study of T cells in Graves' hyperthyroidism and ophthalmopathy. TCRdb reprocessed the multiplex PCR reads via MiXCR and lists one record per CDR3 protein. The profile covers 650,000 to 750,000 distinct CDR3 sequences, with around 15% appearing a single time and roughly a tenth taken by the ten largest. The specimen sequenced was blood. These receptor sequences come from a woman younger than 30 with Graves' hyperthyroidism. CDR3s include the opening cysteine and the closing phenylalanine or tryptophan. D genes are given only for firm matches. Size values are once, few and many counts, or a class for expanded clones, and some rows have none.

>NA|many|TRBJ2-5|TRBV20-1
TGCAGTGCTCCCACGGTGGGGGCGGGTTCAAAGACCCAGTACTTC
CSAPTVGAGSKTQYF
>TRBD2|few|TRBJ2-1|TRBV12-5
TGTGCTAGTGGTGGACTAGCGGGCAATGAGCAGTTCTTC
CASGGLAGNEQFF
>TRBD2|many|TRBJ2-1|TRBV2
TGTGCCAGCAGGCCGGGACTAGGCCCCTACAATGAGCAGTTCTTC
CASRPGLGPYNEQFF
>NA|many|TRBJ2-3|TRBV28
TGTGCCAGCAATTTGGGCCGCACAGATACGCAGTATTTT
CASNLGRTDTQYF
>TRBD1|few|TRBJ2-2|TRBV13
TGTGCCAGCAGCTTAGAGGACAGGATCTATACCGGGGAGCTGTTTTTT
CASSLEDRIYTGELFF
>NA|few|TRBJ2-5|TRBV18
TGTGCCAGCTCACCCAGTGACAGGTCTAACCTGAACCAGTACTTC
CASSPSDRSNLNQYF
>NA|many|TRBJ2-7|TRBV7-9
TGTGCCAGCAGCTTAGGCGACAGGTCCTCCTACGAGCAGTACTTC
CASSLGDRSSYEQYF
>NA|many|TRBJ2-7|TRBV5-1
TGCGCCAGCAGCTGGGACGCCAGGGGTTCCTCCTTCGAGCAGTACTTC
CASSWDARGSSFEQYF
>NA|few|TRBJ2-1|TRBV7-9
TGTGCCAGCAGCTTAGCTCACTACAATGAGCAGTTCTTC
CASSLAHYNEQFF
>NA|NA|TRBJ1-6|TRBV18
TGTGCCAGCTCACCACAGTGGGGGGCTAATTCACCCCTCCACTTT
CASSPQWGANSPLHF
>NA|few|TRBJ1-4|TRBV28
TGTGCCACGGGGGGACCGATCACAACTAATGAAAAACTGTTTTTT
CATGGPITTNEKLFF
>NA|few|TRBJ2-2|TRBV7-9
TGTGCCAGCAGCCCAGTCCCTAGTGCCGGGGAGCTGTTTTTT
CASSPVPSAGELFF
>TRBD1|few|TRBJ2-3|TRBV4-1
TGCGCCAGCAGCCACCCCCCCCGACAGGGGAGTGCAGATACGCAGTATTTT
CASSHPPRQGSADTQYF
>NA|NA|TRBJ2-7|TRBV10-3
TGTGCCATCAGCTCTCCACTTCAATCCTACGAGCAGTACTTC
CAISSPLQSYEQYF
>NA|many|TRBJ2-1|TRBV7-9
TGTGCCAGCAGCGCCTATCATAACAATGAGCAGTTCTTC
CASSAYHNNEQFF
>NA|few|TRBJ1-2|TRBV5-6
TGTGCCAGCAGGGACGGAGACAGAGAGCGGCCTGGCTACACCTTC
CASRDGDRERPGYTF
>NA|NA|TRBJ2-1|TRBV30
TGTGCCTGGAGTGTTTCGGGGGCCCAAACGGACAATGAGCAGTTCTTC
CAWSVSGAQTDNEQFF
>TRBD2|many|TRBJ2-7|TRBV20-1
TGCAGTGCTAGAGACGGGCTGGCGGGAGGATACTACGAGCAGTACTTC
CSARDGLAGGYYEQYF
>NA|NA|TRBJ2-7|TRBV12-5
TGTGCTAGTGGTTTGGCCAGGGGCGGGTACGAGCAGTACTTC
CASGLARGGYEQYF
>TRBD2|NA|TRBJ2-7|TRBV15
TGTGCCACCAGCAGGCCGACAGCGGGAGGGCCTGAGCAGTACTTC
CATSRPTAGGPEQYF
>NA|many|TRBJ1-5|TRBV19
TGTGCCAGTAGTATAATCCCAGGACCAAGCAATCAGCCCCAGCATTTT
CASSIIPGPSNQPQHF
>TRBD2|few|TRBJ2-3|TRBV11-3
TGTGCCAGCAGCCCCCGGGGGGGGAATACGCAGTATTTT
CASSPRGGNTQYF